This T cell receptor beta chain was captured by sequencing in a study of blood T cell repertoires in COVID-19. The protocol was immunoSEQ multiplex PCR, while the TCRdb copy is restricted to in-frame clones and leaves out a portion. The sample carries 220,000 or so clones, about nine tenths recorded once. Germline V gives CDR1 MNHEY, CDR2 SVGAGI. V lost 6 bases to trimming and J lost 10 bases, with 18 bases between them. The CDR3 contains 13 residues. This receptor was taken from a man aged 55 to 70 who had recovered from COVID-19. Material: peripheral blood. The chain employs TRBV6-5 and TRBJ1-1; D is undetermined. CDR3 loop: CASSPPGYLGAFF. The DNA for the CDR3 is TGTGCCAGCAGCCCCCCCGGGTATTTGGGAGCTTTCTTT.